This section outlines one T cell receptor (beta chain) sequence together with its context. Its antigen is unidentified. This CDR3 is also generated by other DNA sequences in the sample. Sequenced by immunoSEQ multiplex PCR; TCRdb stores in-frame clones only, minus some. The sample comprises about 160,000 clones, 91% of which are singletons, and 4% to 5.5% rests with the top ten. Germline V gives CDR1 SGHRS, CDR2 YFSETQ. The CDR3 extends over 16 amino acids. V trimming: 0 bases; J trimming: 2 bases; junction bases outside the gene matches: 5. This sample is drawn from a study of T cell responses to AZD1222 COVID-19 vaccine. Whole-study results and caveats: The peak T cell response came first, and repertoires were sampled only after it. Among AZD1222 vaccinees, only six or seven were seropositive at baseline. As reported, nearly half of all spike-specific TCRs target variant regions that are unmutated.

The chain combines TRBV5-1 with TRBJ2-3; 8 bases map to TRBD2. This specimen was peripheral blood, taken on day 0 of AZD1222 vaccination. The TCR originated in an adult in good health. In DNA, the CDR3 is TGCGCCAGCAGCTTGGCAGGGACTAGTTCCACAGATACGCAGTATTTT. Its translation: CASSLAGTSSTDTQYF.